A selection of T cell receptor beta chains follows, all from one sample in a study of glioma-infiltrating T cells after dendritic cell vaccination. TCRdb's table, derived via immunoSEQ multiplex PCR, lists solely in-frame clones and lacks some. The data contain about 99,000 clones, approximately 84% of them singletons. The starting material was blood, obtained after dendritic cell vaccination. These receptors all come from a human donor with glioblastoma. The CDR3 runs from the conserved cysteine through the conserved F or W. Fields, in order: J gene, clone size, D gene, V gene, CDR3 length, CDR3 DNA, CDR3 protein. The D gene is left open where the match is weak. The size of a clone is reported for some rows only, either as once, few or many, or as a class for expanded clones.

>TRBJ1-5|once|.|TRBV4-1|16
TGCGCCAGCAGCCAAGATTCGACAGTCGGCAATCAGCCCCAGCATTTT
CASSQDSTVGNQPQHF
>TRBJ2-2|.|.|TRBV11-2|13
TGTGCCAGCAGCTTTATCGACAGCGGGGAGCTGTTTTTT
CASSFIDSGELFF
>TRBJ2-1|once|TRBD2|TRBV7-8|15
TGTGCCAGCAGCTTCGGCGGGAGTAATTACAATGAGCAGTTCTTC
CASSFGGSNYNEQFF
>TRBJ1-2|.|TRBD1|TRBV28|14
TGTGCCAGCAGAGTGAACAGGGGTAGTGGTGGCTACACCTTC
CASRVNRGSGGYTF
>TRBJ1-6|.|.|TRBV7-3|16
TGTGCCAGCAGCTTAAGGGCTGCCACCTATAATTCACCCCTCCACTTT
CASSLRAATYNSPLHF
>TRBJ2-2|.|TRBD2|TRBV18|17
TGTGCCAGCTCACCACCCAATAGCGGGAGGAGCACCGGGGAGCTGTTTTTT
CASSPPNSGRSTGELFF
>TRBJ2-7|.|.|TRBV28|14
TGTGCCAGCAGTCCTGCGACGATCCGGGTTGGGCAGTACTTC
CASSPATIRVGQYF
>TRBJ2-3|few|.|TRBV7-9|17
TGTGCCAGCAGCCCCGGCGGGCCTCCGCACGGGACAGATACGCAGTATTTT
CASSPGGPPHGTDTQYF
>TRBJ1-5|few|TRBD1|TRBV18|14
TGTGCCAGCTCACCGACAGGGGTGAAAGAGCCCCAGCATTTT
CASSPTGVKEPQHF
>TRBJ2-1|.|TRBD1|TRBV27|17
TGTGCCAGCAGTGTCGACAGGGGGTCGGGCTCCTACAATGAGCAGTTCTTC
CASSVDRGSGSYNEQFF